This T cell receptor (beta chain) was profiled in a study of cytomegalovirus exposure and HLA in healthy donors (dated by TCRdb to between 2016 and 2019). With respect to the entire study: An earlier analysis of approximately 640 of the donors reported about 290 Gb of sequence data and around 110 million unique TCR beta sequences from 150 million to 200 million T cells. Several DR-DQ haplotypes were handled as single units for association and clustering because linkage in the cohort was strong. A later analysis re-examined previously published TCR beta repertoires from more than 600 donors and added high-resolution HLA genotyping to investigate patterns of TCR occurrence. The later analysis used no new phenotypic data to find candidate immune exposures, relying instead on TCR beta sequences and their occurrence across donors. The study aimed to test whether cataloging public T cell receptors could reveal signatures of past pathogen exposure. Around 330 gigabases of sequencing data and approximately 92 million unique TCR sequences made up an early release that covered several hundred HLA-typed donors. Besides the first cohort of roughly 660 subjects, a separate validation cohort made up of some 110 different subjects was used. Class I and class II HLA loci were covered by the typing at four-digit resolution. Genome-wide SNP genotypes for about three fifths of the roughly 700 donors were used in a later genetic analysis, which treated that subset as a discovery cohort. Of the roughly 400 genotyped donors, 80% to 90% were placed in the genetic ancestry cluster associated with self-reported Caucasian donors. The T cell repertoires of 670 or so subjects were profiled by immunosequencing and related to cytomegalovirus serostatus. Donor age, sex, ethnicity and CMV serostatus were collected together with the repertoire data. Across approximately 400 genotyped donors of the cohort, an average of roughly 200,000 unique TCR beta nucleotide sequences per donor were sequenced, and about a sixth of those sequences were non-productive. The number of donors typed differed by locus, with about 629-630 for A, B, C, DRB1 and DQB1, roughly 520 for DQA1, 606 for DPA1, and approximately 470 for DPB1. To predict cytomegalovirus infection status, the study combined high-throughput TCR immunosequencing, statistical association of individual TCRs with disease status, and machine learning. An earlier analysis of 587 of the donors used high-throughput TCR beta sequencing to judge whether each TCR beta V gene segment behaved as functional or pseudogenic. Every discovery cohort repertoire had been produced on one sequencing platform.

The cohort was made up of 650 to 700 healthy bone marrow donors. Cohort members were all nominally healthy when sampled, although unrecorded immune exposures were likely present. The donor tested CMV seronegative, placing the donor among the 352 seronegative members of the cohort. A peripheral blood sample was provided by each donor, and peripheral blood mononuclear cells were used for TCR beta sequencing. Genomic DNA extraction from the blood cell samples was performed with the Qiagen DNeasy Blood Extraction Kit. Concerning this clone itself: The antigen this receptor binds is unknown. Per-base qualities were not stored, and no clone one base away is much larger.

Library generation was performed with the immunoSEQ multiplex PCR assay. For the multiplex PCR, a mixture combining 60 forward primers for TCR Vbeta segments and 13 reverse primers for TCR Jbeta segments was used. A multiplex PCR assay on genomic DNA amplified the CDR3 region of rearranged TCR beta genes. On the Illumina HiSeq System, the amplified TCR beta libraries were sequenced as 87-base-pair reads. The paper's processing steps were these. A later analysis tallied 70 million to 100 million unique TCR beta chains across the 666 repertoires, and about 12 million of those chains were shared by two or more donors. A nearest-neighbor algorithm error-corrected the raw reads and collapsed the reads into unique sequences, merging closely related sequences to remove PCR and sequencing errors. To assign V, D and J gene segments, CDR3 sequences were aligned to IMGT reference sequences. For a sequence to be retained, a match of at least six nucleotides to both a V gene segment and a J gene segment was required. Rearrangements were classified as productive when the CDR3 lacked stop codons and remained in frame with V and J, and all other rearrangements were classified as non-productive. Following IMGT convention, CDR3 was defined as the stretch from the second conserved V-encoded cysteine up to the conserved J-encoded phenylalanine. In an earlier analysis of some 550 of the donors, sequences lacking an unambiguous match to a single V gene segment were excluded. In an earlier analysis of 500 to 750 of the donors, V segments were called functional above 56.7% productive rearrangements and were called segregating when the between-donor standard deviation exceeded 5%. A statistical classification framework was built for diagnosing cytomegalovirus status from the catalog of TCR beta chain sequences. V and J gene assignment, in a later analysis, came from comparing TCR nucleotide sequences with IMGT/GENE-DB human TR gene sequences. The TCRdist pipeline was used in a later analysis to assign CDR3 sequences and most-parsimonious VDJ recombination scenarios. In a later analysis, each TCR beta chain was defined by its CDR3 amino acid sequence together with its V-gene family, and reads lacking a unique V-gene family were excluded. As a way to deal with suspected cross-contamination and a sequencing artifact, a later analysis dropped more than 500 nucleotide sequences that were highly shared and had low generation probability. In a later analysis, a clonal expansion index was calculated for each public chain from normalized within-repertoire ranks of inferred template counts. In a later analysis, generation probabilities were computed using a VDJ recombination model fitted to out-of-frame rearrangements, and the results were checked against IGoR. Hypergeometric tests were used in a later analysis to score TCR-TCR, TCR-HLA and TCR-CMV co-occurrence, with a repertoire-size bias correction applied to the TCR pairs. A later analysis estimated false discovery rates by permuting HLA or CMV assignments 20 times. A later analysis grouped co-occurring TCRs with DBSCAN, adding TCRdist sequence similarity when clustering within HLA-allele-positive subsets. Repertoires with fewer than 30,000 or more than 120,000 public chains, plus five repertoires with anomalous nucleotide sharing, were excluded from co-occurrence clustering. What TCRdb holds here is the immuneACCESS table cut down to in-frame rearrangements. Part of the clones is not present; checked against another copy, under half of the missing clones reflect an unresolved V gene, and the others are unexplained. The V and J calls and the clone size are those of that table, but D and trimming were determined from the DNA. The table for this sample lists about 82,000 clones; over 65% of them were counted only once. The ten most abundant clones make up 3.3% of the sample.

Overall results and qualifications from the work: Most CMV-associated TCR beta chains appeared to be HLA-restricted in a later analysis, and the HLA associations seemed to be driven largely by CMV exposure. A few of the identified cytomegalovirus-associated TCR beta chains were confirmed in vitro to be specific for cytomegalovirus antigens. A later genetic analysis reported fewer N-insertions in productive TCRs among donors in an Asian-associated ancestry cluster than the approximately 700-donor mean. Immune exposure information for the cohort was limited to CMV serostatus. A later analysis associated 15,000 to 20,000 TCR beta sequences with specific HLA alleles at a false discovery rate of 0.05. Correlated functional status among segregating V segments might be attributable to linkage disequilibrium, but an unknown experimental factor could not be ruled out. In both the original and validation cohorts, the classifier was reported to diagnose cytomegalovirus status with high specificity and sensitivity. Presence/absence analyses assumed roughly uniform sequencing depth across donors, an assumption that may not hold. Because the 87-base-pair reads could not distinguish some IMGT-functional V segments, including TRBV6-2 and TRBV6-3, those segments were excluded. The authors suggested that the approach could potentially be extended to other disease states and immunological phenotypes. A later genetic analysis associated a missense DCLRE1C variant with V-gene and J-gene trimming of TCR beta chains, and an independent cohort replicated the association. In an earlier analysis of roughly 500 of the donors, most TCR beta V segments appeared in productive rearrangements about 87% or about 30% of the time, broadly matching IMGT annotations. A total of 164 TCR beta chains were listed by the study as associated with cytomegalovirus. Because counts were too low, roughly 18 rarely observed V segments, including chromosome 9 orphons, were left out of the earlier analysis of a few hundred of the donors. Most TCR sequences were seen in very few donors, while some public TCRs were found in many individuals. HLA typing was unavailable for some donors at each locus, so association tests used only the typed subset. The sequencing pipeline was judged likely to have produced a cluster of highly shared sequence variants as a technical artifact. A later analysis found that TCR association rates varied across HLA loci, with DRB1 alleles showing the most associated TCRs and HLA-C alleles the fewest. This cohort had only TCR beta chains sequenced, and the lack of alpha or paired-chain data limited which features could be detected. A later analysis found that HLA-associated TCR beta chains were more clonally expanded and had lower generation probabilities than equally common non-associated chains. Assigning TCR associations to individual alleles was difficult when HLA alleles, especially DR and DQ, strongly co-occurred. A further reported finding was that TCR beta sequences accurately predicted the HLA-A and HLA-B alleles for most subjects in the first cohort. Several of the top co-occurrence clusters appeared to be linked to parvovirus B19, influenza, CMV and Epstein-Barr virus, according to a later analysis.

Trimming accounts for 5 bases at V and 7 bases at J, while the number of junction bases matched to no gene is 5. Looking up the germline V gene yields CDR1 KGHSH and CDR2 LQKENI. The CDR3 numbers 13 residues from cysteine through phenylalanine. Only the CDR3 DNA is retained, 39 bases long and in frame from the first base. This receptor was obtained from a man in his fifties or sixties in good health and CMV-seronegative. The receptor chain draws on TRBV18 and TRBJ2-3, with 8 bases aligning to TRBD2. Input material: PBMCs. The CDR3 corresponds to CASSTTSENTQYF. The base sequence is TGTGCCAGCTCAACGACTAGCGAGAATACGCAGTATTTT. With the rest looked up from the reference TRBV18 and TRBJ2-3 genes rather than sequenced, the full variable domain is NAGVMQNPRHLVRRRGQEARLRCSPMKGHSHVYWYRQLPEEGLKFMVYLQKENIIDESGMPKERFSAEFPKEGPSILRIQQVVRGDSAAYFCASSTTSENTQYFGPGTRLTVL.